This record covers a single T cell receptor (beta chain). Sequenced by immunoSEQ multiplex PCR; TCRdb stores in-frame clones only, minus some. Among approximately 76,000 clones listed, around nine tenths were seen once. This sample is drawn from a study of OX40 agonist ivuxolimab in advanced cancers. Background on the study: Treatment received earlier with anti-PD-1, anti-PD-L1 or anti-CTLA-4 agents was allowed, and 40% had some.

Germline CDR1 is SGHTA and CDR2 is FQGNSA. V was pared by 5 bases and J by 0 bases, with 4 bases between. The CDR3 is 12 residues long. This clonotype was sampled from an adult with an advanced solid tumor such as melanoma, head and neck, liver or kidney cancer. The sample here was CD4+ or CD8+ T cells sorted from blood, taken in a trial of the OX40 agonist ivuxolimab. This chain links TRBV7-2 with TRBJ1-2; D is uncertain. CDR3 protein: CASSAANYGYTF. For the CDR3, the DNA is TGTGCCAGCAGCGCAGCTAACTATGGCTACACCTTC.